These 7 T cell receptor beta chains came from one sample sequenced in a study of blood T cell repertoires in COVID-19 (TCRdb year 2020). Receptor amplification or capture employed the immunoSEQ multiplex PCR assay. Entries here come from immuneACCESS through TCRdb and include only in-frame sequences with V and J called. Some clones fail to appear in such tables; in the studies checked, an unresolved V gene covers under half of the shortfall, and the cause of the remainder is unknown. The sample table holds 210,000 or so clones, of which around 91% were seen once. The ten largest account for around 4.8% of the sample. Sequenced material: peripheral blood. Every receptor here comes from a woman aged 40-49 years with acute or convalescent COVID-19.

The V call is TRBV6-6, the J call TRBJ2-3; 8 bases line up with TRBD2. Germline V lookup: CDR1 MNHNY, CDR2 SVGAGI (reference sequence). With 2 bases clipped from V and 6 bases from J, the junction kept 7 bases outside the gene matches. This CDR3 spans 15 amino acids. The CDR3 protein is CASSYIGGALDTQYF. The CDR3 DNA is TGTGCCAGCAGTTACATCGGGGGGGCGTTGGATACGCAGTATTTT.

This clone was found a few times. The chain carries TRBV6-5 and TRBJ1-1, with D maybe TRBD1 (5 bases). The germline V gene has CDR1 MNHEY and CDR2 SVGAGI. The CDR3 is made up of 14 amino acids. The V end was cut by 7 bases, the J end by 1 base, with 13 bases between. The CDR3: CASTALGGNTEAFF. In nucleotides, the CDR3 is TGTGCCAGCACAGCCCTCGGGGGGAACACTGAAGCTTTCTTT.

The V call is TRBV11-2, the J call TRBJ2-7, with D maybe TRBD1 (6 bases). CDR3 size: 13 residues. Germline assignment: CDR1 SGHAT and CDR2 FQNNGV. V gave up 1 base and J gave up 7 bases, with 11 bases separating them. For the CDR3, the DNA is TGTGCCAGCAGCTTAGTGACAGGTAGGGAGCAGTACGTC. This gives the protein CASSLVTGREQYV.

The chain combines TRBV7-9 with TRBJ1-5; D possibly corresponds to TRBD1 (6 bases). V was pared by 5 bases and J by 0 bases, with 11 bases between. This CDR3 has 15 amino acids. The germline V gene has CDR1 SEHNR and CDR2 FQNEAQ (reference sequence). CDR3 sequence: CASSATGFSNQPQHF. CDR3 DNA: TGTGCCAGCAGCGCTACAGGGTTTAGCAATCAGCCCCAGCATTTT.

As DNA, the CDR3 is TGTGCCAGCAGCTATCAATCGAACACTGAAGCTTTCTTT. Its translation: CASSYQSNTEAFF. The chain carries TRBV11-2 and TRBJ1-1; no firm D call. The V end lost 4 bases, the J end lost 1 base, and 7 bases lay between the germline ends. The CDR3 length is 13 residues. The V gene's germline CDR1 is SGHAT and CDR2 FQNNGV. The variable domain in full, completed from reference TRBV11-2 and TRBJ1-1, reads EAGVAQSPRYKIIEKRQSVAFWCNPISGHATLYWYQQILGQGPKLLIQFQNNGVVDDSQLPKDRFSAERLKGVDSTLKIQPAKLEDSAVYLCASSYQSNTEAFFGQGTRLTVV.

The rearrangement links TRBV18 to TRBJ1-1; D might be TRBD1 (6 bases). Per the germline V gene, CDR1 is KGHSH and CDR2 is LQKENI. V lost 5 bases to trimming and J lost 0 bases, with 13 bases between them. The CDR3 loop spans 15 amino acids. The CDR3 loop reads CASSSGTLMNTEAFF. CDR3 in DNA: TGTGCCAGCTCATCCGGGACACTAATGAACACTGAAGCTTTCTTT.

CDR3: CASSWGTGGKKETQYF. The CDR3 DNA reads TGCGCCAGCAGCTGGGGGACAGGGGGGAAAAAAGAGACCCAGTACTTC. This rearrangement joins TRBV5-1 to TRBJ2-5, with 11 bases matching TRBD1. V lost 3 bases, J lost 3 bases, and 7 bases stayed unmatched. Germline-derived CDR1 and CDR2 are SGHRS and YFSETQ. The CDR3 totals 16 residues.